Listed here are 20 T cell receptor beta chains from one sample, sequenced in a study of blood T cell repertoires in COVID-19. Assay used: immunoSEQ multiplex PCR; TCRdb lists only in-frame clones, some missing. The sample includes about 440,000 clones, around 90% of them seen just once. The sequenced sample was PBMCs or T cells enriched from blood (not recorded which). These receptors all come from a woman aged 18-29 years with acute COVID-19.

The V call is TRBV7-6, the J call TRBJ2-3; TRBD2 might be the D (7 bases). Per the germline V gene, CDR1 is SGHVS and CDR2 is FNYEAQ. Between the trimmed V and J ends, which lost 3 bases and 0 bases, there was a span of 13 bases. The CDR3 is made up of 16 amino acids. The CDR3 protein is CASSLAGGPSTDTQYF. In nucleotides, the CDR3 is TGTGCCAGCAGCTTGGCCGGGGGGCCAAGCACAGATACGCAGTATTTT.

CDR3 in amino acids: CASSPGTGPNEQFF. The CDR3 DNA is TGTGCCAGCAGTCCCGGGACTGGACCCAATGAGCAGTTCTTC. The rearrangement uses TRBV28 and TRBJ2-1; D possibly corresponds to TRBD2 (6 bases). Trimming left V 5 bases short and J 6 bases short, with 14 bases between. This CDR3 is 14 amino acids long. Germline V CDR1 and CDR2: MDHEN, SYDVKM.

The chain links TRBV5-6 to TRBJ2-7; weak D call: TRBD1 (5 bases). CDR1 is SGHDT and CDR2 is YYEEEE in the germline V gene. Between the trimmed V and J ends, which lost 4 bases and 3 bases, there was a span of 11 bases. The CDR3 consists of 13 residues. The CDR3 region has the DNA TGTGCCAGCAGCCAAGGACAAAACTACGAGCAGTACTTC. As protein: CASSQGQNYEQYF. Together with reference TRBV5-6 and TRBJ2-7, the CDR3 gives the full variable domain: DAGVTQSPTHLIKTRGQQVTLRCSPKSGHDTVSWYQQALGQGPQFIFQYYEEEERQRGNFPDRFSGHQFPNYSSELNVNALLLGDSALYLCASSQGQNYEQYFGPGTRLTVT.

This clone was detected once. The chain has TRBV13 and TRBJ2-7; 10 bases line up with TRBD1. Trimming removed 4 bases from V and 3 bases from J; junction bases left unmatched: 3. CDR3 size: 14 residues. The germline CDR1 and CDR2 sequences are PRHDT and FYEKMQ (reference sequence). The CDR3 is CASSSRDRGYEQYF. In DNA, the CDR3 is TGTGCCAGCAGCTCCCGGGACAGGGGCTACGAGCAGTACTTC.

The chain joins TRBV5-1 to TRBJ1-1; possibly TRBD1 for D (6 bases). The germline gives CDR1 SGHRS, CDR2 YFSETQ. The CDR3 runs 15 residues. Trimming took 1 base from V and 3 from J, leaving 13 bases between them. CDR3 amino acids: CASSLLGGVDTEAFF. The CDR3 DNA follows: TGCGCCAGCAGCTTGCTTGGGGGCGTCGACACTGAAGCTTTCTTT.

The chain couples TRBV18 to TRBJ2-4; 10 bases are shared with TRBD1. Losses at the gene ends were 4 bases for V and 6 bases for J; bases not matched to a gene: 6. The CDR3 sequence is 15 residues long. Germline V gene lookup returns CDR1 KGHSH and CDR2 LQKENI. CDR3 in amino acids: CASSRTGGRGNIQYF. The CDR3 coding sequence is TGTGCCAGCTCACGGACAGGGGGTAGGGGAAACATTCAGTACTTC.

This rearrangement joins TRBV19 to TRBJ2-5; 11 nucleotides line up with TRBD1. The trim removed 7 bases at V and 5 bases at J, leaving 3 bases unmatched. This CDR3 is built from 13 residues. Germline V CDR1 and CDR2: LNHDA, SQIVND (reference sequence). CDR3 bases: TGTGCCAGTACCAGGACAGGGGGCGAGACCCAGTACTTC. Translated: CASTRTGGETQYF. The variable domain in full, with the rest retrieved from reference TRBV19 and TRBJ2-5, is DGGITQSPKYLFRKEGQNVTLSCEQNLNHDAMYWYRQDPGQGLRLIYYSQIVNDFQKGDIAEGYSVSREKKESFPLTVTSAQKNPTAFYLCASTRTGGETQYFGPGTRLLVL.

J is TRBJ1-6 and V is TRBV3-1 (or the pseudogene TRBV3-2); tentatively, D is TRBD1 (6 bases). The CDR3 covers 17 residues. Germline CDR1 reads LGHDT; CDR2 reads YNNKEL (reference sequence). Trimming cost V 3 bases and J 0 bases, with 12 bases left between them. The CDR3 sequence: CASSHSGAGSYNSPLHF. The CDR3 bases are TGTGCCAGCAGCCATTCAGGGGCAGGCTCCTATAATTCACCCCTCCACTTT.

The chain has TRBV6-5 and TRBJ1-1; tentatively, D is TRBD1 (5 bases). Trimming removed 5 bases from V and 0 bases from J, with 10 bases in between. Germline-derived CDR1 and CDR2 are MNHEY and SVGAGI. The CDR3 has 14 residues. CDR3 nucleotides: TGTGCCAGCAGTCTACAAGGGGTGAACACTGAAGCTTTCTTT. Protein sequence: CASSLQGVNTEAFF.

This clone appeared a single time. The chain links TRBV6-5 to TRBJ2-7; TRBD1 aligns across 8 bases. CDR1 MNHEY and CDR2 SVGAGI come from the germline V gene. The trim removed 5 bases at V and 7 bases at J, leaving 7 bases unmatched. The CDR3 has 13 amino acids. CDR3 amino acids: CASSLQGAQEQYF. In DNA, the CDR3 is TGTGCCAGCAGTCTTCAGGGGGCCCAAGAGCAGTACTTC.

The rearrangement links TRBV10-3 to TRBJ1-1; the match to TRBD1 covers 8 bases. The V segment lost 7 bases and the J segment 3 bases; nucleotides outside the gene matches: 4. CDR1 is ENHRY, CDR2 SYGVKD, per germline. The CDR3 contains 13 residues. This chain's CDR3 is CAITTDRDTEAFF. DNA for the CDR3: TGTGCCATCACTACGGACAGGGACACTGAAGCTTTCTTT.

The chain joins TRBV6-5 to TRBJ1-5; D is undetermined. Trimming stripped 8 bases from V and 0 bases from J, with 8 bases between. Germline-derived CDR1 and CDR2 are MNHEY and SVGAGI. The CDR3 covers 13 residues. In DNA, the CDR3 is TGTGCCAGCTCTATGAGTAGCAATCAGCCCCAGCATTTT. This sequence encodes CASSMSSNQPQHF.

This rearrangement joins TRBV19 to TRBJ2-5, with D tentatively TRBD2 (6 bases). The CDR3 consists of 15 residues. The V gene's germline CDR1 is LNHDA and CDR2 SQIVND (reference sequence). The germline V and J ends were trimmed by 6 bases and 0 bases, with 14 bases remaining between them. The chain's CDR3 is CASRGGLTNQETQYF. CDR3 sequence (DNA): TGTGCCAGTAGGGGGGGACTTACAAACCAAGAGACCCAGTACTTC.

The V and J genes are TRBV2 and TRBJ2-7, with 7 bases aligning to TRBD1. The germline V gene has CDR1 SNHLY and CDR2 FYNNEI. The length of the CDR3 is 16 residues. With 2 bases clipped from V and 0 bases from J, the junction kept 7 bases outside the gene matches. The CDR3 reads CASSETGQLNSYEQYF. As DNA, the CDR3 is TGTGCCAGCAGTGAAACGGGACAGTTGAACTCCTACGAGCAGTACTTC.

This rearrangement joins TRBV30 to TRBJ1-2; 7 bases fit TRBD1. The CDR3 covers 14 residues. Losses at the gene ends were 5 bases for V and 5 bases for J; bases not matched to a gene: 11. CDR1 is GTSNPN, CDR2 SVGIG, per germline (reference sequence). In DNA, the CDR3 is TGTGCCTGGGGGGGGAGACAGGGAGTTTATGGCTACACCTTC. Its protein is CAWGGRQGVYGYTF. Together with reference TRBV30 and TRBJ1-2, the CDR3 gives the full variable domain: SQTIHQWPATLVQPVGSPLSLECTVEGTSNPNLYWYRQAAGRGLQLLFYSVGIGQISSEVPQNLSASRPQDRQFILSSKKLLLSDSGFYLCAWGGRQGVYGYTFGSGTRLTVV.

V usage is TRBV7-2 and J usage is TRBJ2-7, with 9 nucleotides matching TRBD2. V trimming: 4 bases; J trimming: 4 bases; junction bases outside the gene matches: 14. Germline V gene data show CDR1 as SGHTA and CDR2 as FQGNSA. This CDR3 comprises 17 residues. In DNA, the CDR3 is TGTGCCAGCAGCTCCCCCCTGTTTGCGGGAGGGCTATACGAGCAGTACTTC. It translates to CASSSPLFAGGLYEQYF.

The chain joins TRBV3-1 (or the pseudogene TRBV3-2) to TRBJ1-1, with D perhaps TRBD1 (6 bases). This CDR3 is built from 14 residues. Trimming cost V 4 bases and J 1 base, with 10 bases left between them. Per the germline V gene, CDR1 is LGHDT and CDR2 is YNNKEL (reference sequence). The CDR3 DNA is TGTGCCAGCAGCCCAGGGGTTCCGAACACTGAAGCTTTCTTT. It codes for CASSPGVPNTEAFF.

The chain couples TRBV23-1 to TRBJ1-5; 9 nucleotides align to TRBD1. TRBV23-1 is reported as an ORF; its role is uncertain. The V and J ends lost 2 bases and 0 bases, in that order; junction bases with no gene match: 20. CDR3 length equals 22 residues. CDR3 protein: CASSQPANRGRKTPTSNQPQHF. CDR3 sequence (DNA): TGCGCCAGCAGTCAACCTGCCAACAGGGGGCGAAAAACTCCTACTAGCAATCAGCCCCAGCATTTT.

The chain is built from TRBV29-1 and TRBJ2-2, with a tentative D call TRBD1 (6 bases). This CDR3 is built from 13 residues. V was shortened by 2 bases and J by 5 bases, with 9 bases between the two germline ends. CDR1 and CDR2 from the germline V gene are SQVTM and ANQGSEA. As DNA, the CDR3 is TGCAGCGTTGAAAACAGGGTTACCGGGGAGCTGTTTTTT. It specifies CSVENRVTGELFF.

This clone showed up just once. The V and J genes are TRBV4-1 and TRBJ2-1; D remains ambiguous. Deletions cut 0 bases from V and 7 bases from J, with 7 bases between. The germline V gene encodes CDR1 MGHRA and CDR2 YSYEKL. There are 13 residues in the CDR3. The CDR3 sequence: CASSQDWSNEQFF. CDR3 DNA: TGCGCCAGCAGCCAAGATTGGAGTAATGAGCAGTTCTTC.